This is a list of T cell receptor beta chains from one sample in a study of beta chain features in type 1 diabetes. TCRdb keeps only in-frame clones here, not all; method: immunoSEQ multiplex PCR. The sample holds around 100,000 clones; around 30% are singletons and the top ten take more than 0.5%. What was sequenced was central memory CD4+ T cells from blood. Every receptor here comes from a woman under 30 with type 1 diabetes. Both conserved end residues are part of each CDR3. Fields, in order: D gene, clone size, V gene, J gene, CDR3 protein, CDR3 DNA. The D gene is left open where the match is weak. Rows give clone size only sometimes, using once, few, many, or a class for an expanded clone.

>TRBD1|-|TRBV6-1|TRBJ2-7
CASTKDRSRYEQYF
TGTGCCAGCACCAAGGACAGGTCGCGCTACGAGCAGTACTTC
>TRBD2|-|TRBV13|TRBJ2-5
CASSLGSAGGETQYF
TGTGCCAGCAGCTTAGGGAGTGCGGGAGGGGAGACCCAGTACTTC
>TRBD2|-|TRBV5-6|TRBJ2-3
CASSATLAGPVGDTQYF
TGTGCCAGCAGCGCAACCCTAGCGGGCCCGGTCGGAGATACGCAGTATTTT
>-|-|TRBV30|TRBJ2-5
CAWKKVGGQETQYF
TGTGCCTGGAAGAAGGTAGGGGGACAAGAGACCCAGTACTTC
>-|-|TRBV28|TRBJ1-4
CASNSNEKLFF
TGTGCCAGTAATTCCAATGAAAAACTGTTTTTT
>-|few|TRBV4-3|TRBJ2-1
CASSQLGLIYNEQFF
TGCGCCAGCAGCCAACTCGGACTTATCTACAATGAGCAGTTCTTC
>TRBD1|-|TRBV5-6|TRBJ1-2
CASSLGTGKVYGYTF
TGTGCCAGCAGCTTGGGGACAGGGAAGGTCTATGGCTACACCTTC
>TRBD1|-|TRBV7-3|TRBJ2-3
CASSFPGQGADTWTVADTQYF
TGTGCCAGCAGCTTTCCGGGACAGGGAGCAGATACGTGGACGGTGGCAGATACGCAGTATTTT
>TRBD1|few|TRBV2|TRBJ1-2
CASTRTGGNGYTF
TGTGCCAGTACTAGGACAGGGGGCAATGGCTACACCTTC
>TRBD1|-|TRBV6-5|TRBJ2-5
CASSYPGQGLETQYF
TGTGCCAGCAGTTACCCGGGACAGGGGCTGGAGACCCAGTACTTC
>-|few|TRBV14|TRBJ2-3
CASSQGSSGSTDTQYF
TGTGCCAGCAGCCAAGGTTCCAGCGGCAGCACAGATACGCAGTATTTT
>-|-|TRBV27|TRBJ2-7
CASGRRGGAYEQYF
TGTGCCAGCGGCCGGAGGGGGGGAGCCTACGAGCAGTACTTC
>TRBD1|-|TRBV9|TRBJ1-5
CASSGGQGFDQPQHF
TGTGCCAGCAGCGGGGGACAGGGGTTTGACCAGCCCCAGCATTTT
>TRBD2|-|TRBV28|TRBJ2-7
CASSFMMGLREGQPLSYEQYF
TGTGCCAGCAGTTTTATGATGGGCTTGCGGGAGGGCCAACCCTTGTCCTACGAGCAGTACTTC
>-|few|TRBV5-1|TRBJ2-2
CASSNAAGTGELFF
TGCGCCAGCAGCAACGCCGCGGGCACCGGGGAGCTGTTTTTT
>-|few|TRBV2|TRBJ1-5
CASSSITNSNQPQHF
TGTGCCAGCTCCTCCATAACAAATAGCAATCAGCCCCAGCATTTT